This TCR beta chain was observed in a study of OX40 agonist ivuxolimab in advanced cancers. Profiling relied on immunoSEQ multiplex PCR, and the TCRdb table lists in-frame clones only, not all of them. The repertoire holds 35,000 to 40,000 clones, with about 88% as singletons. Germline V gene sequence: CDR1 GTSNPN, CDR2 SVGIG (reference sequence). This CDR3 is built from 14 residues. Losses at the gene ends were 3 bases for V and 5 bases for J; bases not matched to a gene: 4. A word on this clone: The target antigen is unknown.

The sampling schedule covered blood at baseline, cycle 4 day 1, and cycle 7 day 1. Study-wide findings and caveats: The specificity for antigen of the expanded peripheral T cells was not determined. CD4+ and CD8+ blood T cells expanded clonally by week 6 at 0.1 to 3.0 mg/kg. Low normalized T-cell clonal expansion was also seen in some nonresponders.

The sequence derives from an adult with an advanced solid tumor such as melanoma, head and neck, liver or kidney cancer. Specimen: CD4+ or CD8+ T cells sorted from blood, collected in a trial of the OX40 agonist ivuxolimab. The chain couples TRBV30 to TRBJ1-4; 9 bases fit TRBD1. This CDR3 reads CAWSGDRENEKLFF. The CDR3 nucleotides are TGTGCCTGGAGCGGGGACAGGGAGAATGAAAAACTGTTTTTT.